Detailed here is one TCR beta chain. This clonotype was seen more than once but under ten times. The antigen it recognizes is unknown. Base qualities are missing; no much larger clone stands one base away. The data were obtained in a study of T-cell reconstitution after alpha-beta-depleted transplantation in children (dated by TCRdb to about 2016). The study in broad terms: T-cell immune reconstitution after TCRalphabeta/CD19-depleted allogeneic hematopoietic cell transplantation in children was quantitatively tracked in the study by means of TCR repertoire profiling.

The sample's treatment or condition label is to be understood as: allogeneic hematopoietic cell transplantation with graft depleted of TCRalphabeta T cells and CD19 B cells. TCRalphabeta/CD19-depleted allogeneic hematopoietic cell grafts were given to the transplant recipients, all of whom were children. The receptor library was made with PCR. The sequencer listed for this sample is Illumina HiSeq 2500. TCR library preparation used molecular barcoding, with unique molecular identifiers applied to normalize quantification of the TCRbeta repertoire. TCRdb passed the public sequencing reads through fastp at Q25 and MiXCR, retaining productive beta sequences. Identical CDR3 protein sequences are pooled into one entry, listed with their most common genes and DNA. For this sample the table gives around 580,000 distinct CDR3 sequences, of which more than 20% were detected only once. The ten most abundant clones make up around a third of the sample.

Inclusive of the bounding cysteine and phenylalanine, the CDR3 is 16 residues long. Of all the DNA, just the CDR3 is kept, 48 bases in frame from base 1. CDR1 SGHRS and CDR2 YFSETQ are derived from the germline V gene. V lost 3 bases and J lost 4 bases, and the count of bases not matched to a germline gene is 4. Broader findings and caveats from the paper: The apparently early recovery of alphabetaT-cell counts about two months after transplant reportedly depended on only several hundred rapidly expanded clones that came from non-depleted graft cells. In some patients, high TCRbeta diversity at day 60 was attributed to recipient T cells and intrathymic progenitors that had survived conditioning. Over the following months the frequencies of hyperexpanded clones went down, and after one year T-cell counts and TCRbeta diversity were mostly credited to newly produced T cells.

Here the chain combines TRBV5-1 and TRBJ2-7; 16 middle bases align to TRBD2. Sequencing used PBMCs, obtained before TCRalphabeta/CD19-depleted stem cell transplant. The clonotype originates from a boy under three years old with Wiskott-Aldrich syndrome, due to receive a stem cell transplant. The CDR3 loop reads CASSSGLAGGRYEQYF. The sequence in DNA is TGCGCCAGCAGCTCGGGACTAGCGGGAGGGAGGTACGAGCAGTACTTC. When the CDR3 is completed using the reference TRBV5-1 and TRBJ2-7 genes on either side, the full variable domain is KAGVTQTPRYLIKTRGQQVTLSCSPISGHRSVSWYQQTPGQGLQFLFEYFSETQRNKGNFPGRFSGRQFSNSRSEMNVSTLELGDSALYLCASSSGLAGGRYEQYFGPGTRLTVT.